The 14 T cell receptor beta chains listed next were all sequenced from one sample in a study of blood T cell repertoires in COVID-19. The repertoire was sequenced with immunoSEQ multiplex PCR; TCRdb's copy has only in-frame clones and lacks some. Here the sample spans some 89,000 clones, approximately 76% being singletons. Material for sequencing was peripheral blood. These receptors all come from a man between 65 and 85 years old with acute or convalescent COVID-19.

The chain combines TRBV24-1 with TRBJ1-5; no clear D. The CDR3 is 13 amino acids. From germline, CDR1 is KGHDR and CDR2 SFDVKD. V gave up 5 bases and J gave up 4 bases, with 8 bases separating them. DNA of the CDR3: TGTGCCACCAGTGCGGCAGGAAATCAGCCCCAGCATTTT. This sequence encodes CATSAAGNQPQHF.

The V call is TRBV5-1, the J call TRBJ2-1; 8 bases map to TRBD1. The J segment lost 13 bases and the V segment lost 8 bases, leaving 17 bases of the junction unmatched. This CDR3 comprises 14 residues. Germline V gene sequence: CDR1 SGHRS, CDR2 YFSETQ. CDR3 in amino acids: CASWTGREGGAQFF. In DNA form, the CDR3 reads TGCGCCAGTTGGACAGGGAGAGAAGGGGGCGCCCAGTTCTTC.

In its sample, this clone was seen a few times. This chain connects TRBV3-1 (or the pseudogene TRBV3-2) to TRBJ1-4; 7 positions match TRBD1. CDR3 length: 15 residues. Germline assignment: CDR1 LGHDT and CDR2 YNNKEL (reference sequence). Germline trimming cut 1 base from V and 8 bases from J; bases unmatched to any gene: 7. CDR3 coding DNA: TGTGCCAGCAGCCAAGCGGCAGGGGGTATAGAAAAACTGTTTTTT. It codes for CASSQAAGGIEKLFF.

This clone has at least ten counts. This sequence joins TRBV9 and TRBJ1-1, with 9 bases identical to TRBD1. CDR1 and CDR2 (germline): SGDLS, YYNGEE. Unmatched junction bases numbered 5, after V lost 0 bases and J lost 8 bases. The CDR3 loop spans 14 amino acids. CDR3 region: CASSVEGQGTEAFF. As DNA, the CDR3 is TGTGCCAGCAGCGTAGAGGGACAGGGAACGGAAGCTTTCTTT. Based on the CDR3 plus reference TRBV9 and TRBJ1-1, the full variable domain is DSGVTQTPKHLITATGQRVTLRCSPRSGDLSVYWYQQSLDQGLQFLIQYYNGEERAKGNILERFSAQQFPDLHSELNLSSLELGDSALYFCASSVEGQGTEAFFGQGTRLTVV.

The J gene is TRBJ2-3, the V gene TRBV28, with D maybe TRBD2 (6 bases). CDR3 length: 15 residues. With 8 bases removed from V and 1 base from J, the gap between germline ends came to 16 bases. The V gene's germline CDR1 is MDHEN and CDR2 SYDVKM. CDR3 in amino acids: CASFSSGDGTDTQYF. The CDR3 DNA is TGTGCCAGCTTTAGCTCGGGGGATGGCACAGATACGCAGTATTTT. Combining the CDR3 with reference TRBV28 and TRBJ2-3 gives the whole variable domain DVKVTQSSRYLVKRTGEKVFLECVQDMDHENMFWYRQDPGLGLRLIYFSYDVKMKEKGDIPEGYSVSREKKERFSLILESASTNQTSMYLCASFSSGDGTDTQYFGPGTRLTVL.

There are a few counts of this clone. The CDR3 bases are TGTGCCAGCAGTGACGGGACACAGCCCCTCTACGAGCAGTACTTC. Its translation: CASSDGTQPLYEQYF. This sequence joins TRBV2 and TRBJ2-7; weak D call: TRBD1 (6 bases). CDR1 and CDR2 (germline): SNHLY, FYNNEI. Trimming shortened V by 3 bases and J by 3 bases, and 15 bases separated the two germline ends. CDR3 length equals 15 residues.

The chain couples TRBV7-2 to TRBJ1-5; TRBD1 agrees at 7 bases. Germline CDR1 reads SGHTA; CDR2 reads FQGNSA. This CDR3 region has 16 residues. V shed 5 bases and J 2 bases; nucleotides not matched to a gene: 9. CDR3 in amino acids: CASSPRQGQGNQPQHF. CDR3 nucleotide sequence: TGTGCCAGCAGCCCCAGACAGGGACAAGGCAATCAGCCCCAGCATTTT.

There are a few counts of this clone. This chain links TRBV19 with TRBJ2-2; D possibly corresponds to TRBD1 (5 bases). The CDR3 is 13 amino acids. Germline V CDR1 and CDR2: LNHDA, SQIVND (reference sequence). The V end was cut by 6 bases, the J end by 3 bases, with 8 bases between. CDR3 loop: CASRPGHTGELFF. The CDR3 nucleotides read TGTGCCAGTAGGCCAGGGCACACCGGGGAGCTGTTTTTT.

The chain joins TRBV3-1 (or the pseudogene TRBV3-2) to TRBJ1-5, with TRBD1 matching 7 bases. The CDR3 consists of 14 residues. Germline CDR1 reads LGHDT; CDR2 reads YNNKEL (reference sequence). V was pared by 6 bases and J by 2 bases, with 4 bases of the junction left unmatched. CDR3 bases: TGTGCCAGCAGTCCCGACAGGGGCAATCAGCCCCAGCATTTT. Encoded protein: CASSPDRGNQPQHF.

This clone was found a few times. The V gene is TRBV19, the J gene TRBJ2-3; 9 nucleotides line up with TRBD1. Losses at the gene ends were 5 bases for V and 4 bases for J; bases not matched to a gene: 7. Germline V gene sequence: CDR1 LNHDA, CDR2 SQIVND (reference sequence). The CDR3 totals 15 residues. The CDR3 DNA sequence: TGTGCCAGTAGTCTGGGGGACAGGGCGGCAGATACGCAGTATTTT. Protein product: CASSLGDRAADTQYF.

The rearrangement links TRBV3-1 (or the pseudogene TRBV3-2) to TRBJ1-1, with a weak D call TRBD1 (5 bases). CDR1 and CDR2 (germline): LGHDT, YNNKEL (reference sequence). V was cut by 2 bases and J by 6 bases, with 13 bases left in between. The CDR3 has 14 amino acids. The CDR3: CASSQSAAGAEAFF. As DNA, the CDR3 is TGTGCCAGCAGCCAATCGGCGGCGGGGGCTGAAGCTTTCTTT.

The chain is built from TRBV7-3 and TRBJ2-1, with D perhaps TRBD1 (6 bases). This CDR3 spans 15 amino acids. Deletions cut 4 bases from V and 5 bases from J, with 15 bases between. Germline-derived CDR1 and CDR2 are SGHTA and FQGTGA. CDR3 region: CASSSTGNGDNEQFF. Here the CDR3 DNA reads TGTGCCAGCAGCTCCACAGGGAACGGGGACAATGAGCAGTTCTTC. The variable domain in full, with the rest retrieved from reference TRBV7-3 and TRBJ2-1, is GAGVSQTPSNKVTEKGKYVELRCDPISGHTALYWYRQSLGQGPEFLIYFQGTGAADDSGLPNDRFFAVRPEGSVSTLKIQRTERGDSAVYLCASSSTGNGDNEQFFGPGTRLTVL.

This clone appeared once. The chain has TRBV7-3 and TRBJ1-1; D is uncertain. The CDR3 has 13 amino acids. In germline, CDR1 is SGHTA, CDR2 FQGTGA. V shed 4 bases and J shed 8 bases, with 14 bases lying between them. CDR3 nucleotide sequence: TGTGCCAGCAGCTCTAACGGTTTCCCCGAAGCTTTCTTT. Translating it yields CASSSNGFPEAFF.

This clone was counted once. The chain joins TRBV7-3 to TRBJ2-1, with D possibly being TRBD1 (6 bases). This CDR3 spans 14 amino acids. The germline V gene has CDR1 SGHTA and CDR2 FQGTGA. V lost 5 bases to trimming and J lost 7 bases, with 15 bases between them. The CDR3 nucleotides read TGTGCCAGCAGCCCAAGATTCACAGGGAATGAGCAGTTCTTC. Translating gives CASSPRFTGNEQFF. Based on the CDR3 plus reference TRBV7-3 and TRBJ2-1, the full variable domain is GAGVSQTPSNKVTEKGKYVELRCDPISGHTALYWYRQSLGQGPEFLIYFQGTGAADDSGLPNDRFFAVRPEGSVSTLKIQRTERGDSAVYLCASSPRFTGNEQFFGPGTRLTVL.